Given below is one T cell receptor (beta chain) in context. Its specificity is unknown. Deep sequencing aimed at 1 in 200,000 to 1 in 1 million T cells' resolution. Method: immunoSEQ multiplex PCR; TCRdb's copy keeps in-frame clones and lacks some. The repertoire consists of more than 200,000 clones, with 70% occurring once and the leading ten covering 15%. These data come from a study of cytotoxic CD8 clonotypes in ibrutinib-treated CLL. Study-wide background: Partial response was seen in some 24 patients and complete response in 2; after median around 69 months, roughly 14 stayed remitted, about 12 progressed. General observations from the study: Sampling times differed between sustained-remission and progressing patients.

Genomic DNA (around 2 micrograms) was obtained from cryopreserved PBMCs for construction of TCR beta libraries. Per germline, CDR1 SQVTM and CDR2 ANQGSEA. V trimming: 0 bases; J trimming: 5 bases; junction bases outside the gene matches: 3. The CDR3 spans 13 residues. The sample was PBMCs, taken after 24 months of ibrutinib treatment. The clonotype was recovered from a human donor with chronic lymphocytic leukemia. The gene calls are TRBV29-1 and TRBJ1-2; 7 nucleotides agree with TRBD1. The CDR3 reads CSVEEDRLYGYTF. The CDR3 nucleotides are TGCAGCGTTGAAGAGGACAGGTTGTATGGCTACACCTTC.